Below, 20 T cell receptor beta chains from the same sample are listed, as sequenced in a study of human T cells and chemical hapten exposure. Sample time point: patch test 2, 6 weeks after DPC sensitization. As to treatment: therapeutic diphenylcyclopropenone sensitization with weekly scalp DPC. TCRdb re-derived calls from the RACE reads in MiXCR, one entry per CDR3 protein. The repertoire holds roughly 140,000 distinct CDR3 sequences, over 9.5% seen once, with 1.3% to 1.5% in the top ten. This specimen consisted of whole blood, obtained in connection with sensitization to the hapten diphenylcyclopropenone (DPC). These receptors originate from a woman aged 45-65 years with alopecia areata. Some clones in this sample may be carry-over from other donors' samples.

The table lists this clonotype with a few counts. This chain joins TRBV11-3 and TRBJ2-1; TRBD2 agrees at 11 bases. This CDR3 spans 16 amino acids. Trimming removed 1 base from V and 4 bases from J; junction bases left unmatched: 3. CDR1 and CDR2 (germline): SGHNT, YENEEA. In nucleotides, the CDR3 is TGTGCCAGCAGCTTAGGGGGACTAGCGGTATACAATGAGCAGTTCTTC. It encodes CASSLGGLAVYNEQFF.

This clonotype was seen repeatedly, ten times or more. The genes are TRBV19 and TRBJ2-3; a weak D match, TRBD2 (7 bases). This CDR3 is 16 amino acids long. Trimming left V 3 bases short and J 2 bases short, with 15 bases between. The germline V gene has CDR1 LNHDA and CDR2 SQIVND (reference sequence). DNA of the CDR3: TGTGCCAGTAGTATTATGGCGGGGGCTCCCACAGATACGCAGTATTTT. Protein sequence: CASSIMAGAPTDTQYF.

This clonotype is a singleton in its sample. The chain carries TRBV9 and TRBJ1-1; D is uncertain. Germline V gene lookup returns CDR1 SGDLS and CDR2 YYNGEE. CDR3 length: 15 amino acids. Trimming removed 0 bases from V and 1 base from J, with 10 bases in between. Written as DNA, the CDR3 is TGTGCCAGCAGCGTAGGGCGACAACGGAACACTGAAGCTTTCTTT. Translation: CASSVGRQRNTEAFF.

This clonotype has a handful of counts. The rearrangement joins TRBV3-2 to TRBJ2-2. TRBV3-2 represents a pseudogene. This CDR3 is built from 16 residues. The CDR3 sequence is CASSQESEFNTGELFF. CDR3 nucleotide sequence: TGTGCCAGCAGCCAAGAAAGTGAGTTTAACACCGGGGAGCTGTTTTTT.

This clonotype has ten or more counts. The J gene is TRBJ2-3, the V gene TRBV7-2, with TRBD1 matching over 9 bases. The CDR3 length is 14 residues. The germline V gene encodes CDR1 SGHTA and CDR2 FQGNSA. The V and J ends lost 5 bases and 1 base, in that order; junction bases with no gene match: 1. The DNA of the CDR3 is TGTGCCAGCAGCCGGGACAGGGGCACAGATACGCAGTATTTT. The encoded protein is CASSRDRGTDTQYF. Together with reference TRBV7-2 and TRBJ2-3, the CDR3 gives the full variable domain: GAGVSQSPSNKVTEKGKDVELRCDPISGHTALYWYRQSLGQGLEFLIYFQGNSAPDKSGLPSDRFSAERTGGSVSTLTIQRTQQEDSAVYLCASSRDRGTDTQYFGPGTRLTVL.

The chain employs TRBV29-1 and TRBJ2-7, with 7 positions matching TRBD1. Germline-derived CDR1 and CDR2 are SQVTM and ANQGSEA. The V and J ends lost 6 bases and 0 bases, in that order; junction bases with no gene match: 2. The CDR3 is 12 residues long. This CDR3 reads CSVGDSSYEQYF. The DNA of the CDR3 is TGCAGCGTGGGGGACAGCTCCTACGAGCAGTACTTC.

This chain joins TRBV3-1 and TRBJ1-1, with a tentative D call TRBD1 (5 bases). CDR3 length equals 14 residues. V lost 2 bases to trimming and J lost 5 bases, with 12 bases between them. The germline gives CDR1 LGHDT, CDR2 YNNKEL (reference sequence). CDR3 region: CASSQIGAWTEAFF. CDR3 in DNA: TGTGCCAGCAGCCAAATCGGGGCATGGACTGAAGCTTTCTTT.

The sample holds many counts of this clonotype. This chain joins TRBV14 and TRBJ2-5; 7 nucleotides match TRBD1. V shed 1 base and J 6 bases; nucleotides not matched to a gene: 5. The germline gives CDR1 SGHDN, CDR2 FVKESK. The CDR3 is 14 amino acids. The CDR3 nucleotides read TGTGCCAGCAGCCAAGTAACAGGGGAGCAGACCCAGTACTTC. Encoded protein: CASSQVTGEQTQYF.

A few counts support this clonotype. At one boundary the junction diverges from the germline segment, which might be a read error. This rearrangement joins TRBV7-7 to TRBJ2-5, with 8 bases identical to TRBD1. CDR3 length equals 16 residues. CDR1 is SSHAT and CDR2 is FNYEAQ in the germline V gene (reference sequence). The DNA for the CDR3 is TGTGCTAGCAGCTCGCAGGGGTCGTACAGGGGGGAGACCCAGTACTTC. It yields the protein CASSSQGSYRGETQYF.

This clonotype was detected only a few times. The rearrangement links TRBV5-6 to TRBJ2-3; no reliable D call. The V end was cut by 5 bases, the J end by 2 bases, with 12 bases between. The CDR3 is 14 amino acids. CDR1 and CDR2 from the germline V gene are SGHDT and YYEEEE. The CDR3 region has the DNA TGTGCCAGCAGTTCTATCTGGACCACAGATACGCAGTATTTT. This translates into CASSSIWTTDTQYF.

The chain recombines TRBV7-3 with TRBJ2-1; 10 bases agree with TRBD2. The CDR3 runs to 17 residues. CDR1 and CDR2 (germline): SGHTA, FQGTGA. Losses at the gene ends were 3 bases for V and 4 bases for J; bases not matched to a gene: 9. The CDR3 reads CASSFEAGGASYNEQFF. In nucleotides, the CDR3 is TGTGCCAGCAGCTTCGAAGCGGGAGGGGCCTCATACAATGAGCAGTTCTTC.

This clonotype has more than one count but fewer than ten. The chain uses TRBV12-3 or TRBV12-4 and TRBJ2-7, with D possibly TRBD2 on 7 matching bases. Trimming cost V 5 bases and J 7 bases, with 18 bases left between them. This CDR3 is 14 amino acids long. The CDR3 reads CASSLGGRGGEQYF. The DNA of the CDR3 is TGTGCCAGCAGTCTCGGGGGGCGGGGAGGGGAGCAGTACTTC.

This clonotype was seen more than once but under ten times. The chain carries TRBV2 and TRBJ2-1, with TRBD2 matching 12 bases. The CDR3 length is 15 residues. V lost 6 bases and J lost 7; bases outside the gene matches: 7. Germline V gene data show CDR1 as SNHLY and CDR2 as FYNNEI. The CDR3 spells CASRGLAGGPNEQFF. The CDR3 bases are TGTGCCAGCAGGGGTCTAGCGGGAGGGCCTAATGAGCAGTTCTTC.

V usage is TRBV6-2 or TRBV6-3 and J usage is TRBJ2-2, with 14 bases identical to TRBD2. The trim removed 8 bases at V and 4 bases at J, leaving 15 bases unmatched. The length of the CDR3 is 19 residues. Germline lookup yields CDR1 MNHEY and CDR2 SVGEGT. The CDR3 region is CASFPRRGLAGVRTGELFF. The CDR3 DNA is TGTGCCAGCTTCCCCCGACGGGGACTAGCGGGAGTCCGCACCGGGGAGCTGTTTTTT.

In its sample, this clonotype was seen a few times. The chain employs TRBV5-1 and TRBJ2-1; 10 bases are a match to TRBD2. V lost 2 bases and J lost 6; bases outside the gene matches: 11. Per the germline V gene, CDR1 is SGHRS and CDR2 is YFSETQ. The CDR3 consists of 17 residues. CDR3 in DNA: TGCGCCAGCAGCTTCTTTACTAGCGGGATGGGGGCCAATGAGCAGTTCTTC. Translation gives CASSFFTSGMGANEQFF.

This clonotype has only a few counts. This sequence joins TRBV28 and TRBJ2-5; TRBD1 matches 8 bases. J gave up 7 bases and V 5 bases, and 12 bases lay outside the gene matches. This CDR3 comprises 15 residues. Germline values: CDR1 MDHEN, CDR2 SYDVKM. CDR3 in DNA: TGTGCCAGCAGTCCCACGGACAGGGTGGCGGGGACCCAGTACTTC. Translated, it gives CASSPTDRVAGTQYF.

This clonotype showed up just a few times. The chain couples TRBV28 to TRBJ2-1, with 11 bases fitting TRBD2. The CDR3 consists of 15 residues. The germline V gene has CDR1 MDHEN and CDR2 SYDVKM. The trim removed 1 base at V and 5 bases at J, leaving 1 base unmatched. DNA of the CDR3: TGTGCCAGCAGTTTATTGACTAGCGGGAACAATGAGCAGTTCTTC. Translating gives CASSLLTSGNNEQFF.

The V and J genes are TRBV10-1 and TRBJ2-1, with 8 positions matching TRBD2. The CDR3 is 13 residues long. V lost 4 bases to trimming and J lost 9 bases; unmatched junction nucleotides: 5. Germline CDR1 WNHNN, CDR2 SYGVQD (reference sequence). CDR3 bases: TGCGCCAGCAGTGTGGGACTAGGAACTGAGCAGTTCTTC. Amino acids: CASSVGLGTEQFF.

This clonotype has ten or more counts. This sequence joins TRBV30 and TRBJ1-1; tentatively, D is TRBD1 (5 bases). The germline V gene has CDR1 GTSNPN and CDR2 SVGIG (reference sequence). The length of the CDR3 is 15 residues. Trimming cost V 0 bases and J 4 bases, with 15 bases left between them. CDR3 sequence reads: CAWSVGVRQGTEAFF. CDR3 DNA: TGTGCCTGGAGTGTGGGTGTTCGGCAGGGCACTGAAGCTTTCTTT.

The gene calls are TRBV29-1 and TRBJ2-7; TRBD2 might be the D (7 bases). CDR1 and CDR2 (germline): SQVTM, ANQGSEA. The V and J ends lost 6 bases and 3 bases respectively, with 18 bases between them. The CDR3 covers 14 residues. CDR3 DNA sequence: TGCAGCGTCCAGATGGGGGGGGCTGGCTACGAGCAGTACTTC. Translation: CSVQMGGAGYEQYF.